This entry features one T cell receptor beta chain sequence. Its matching antigen is unknown. Within the sample, other DNA sequences also encode this same CDR3. This sample is drawn from a study of OX40 agonist ivuxolimab in advanced cancers. Study in general: Of mixed ages from about 20 to 80 and averaging approximately 60 years, the group was roughly 85% male. Three individuals attained partial responses, comprising one hepatocellular carcinoma case and two cutaneous melanoma cases.

Using immunoSEQ multiplex PCR, the repertoire was profiled, and TCRdb retains in-frame clones only, with some absent. The sample carries approximately 90,000 clones, around nine tenths recorded once. Study conclusions and caveats: CD8+ T cells averaged more expanded clones than CD4+. Within 6 weeks, CD4+ and CD8+ blood T cells expanded clonally at 0.1 to 3.0 mg/kg.

V lost 6 bases and J lost 1, with 6 bases in between. The CDR3 contains 12 residues. CDR1 and CDR2 (germline): MNHNS, SASEGT. This clonotype was obtained from an adult with an advanced solid tumor such as melanoma, head and neck, liver or kidney cancer. Sequencing used CD4+ or CD8+ T cells sorted from blood, obtained in a trial of the OX40 agonist ivuxolimab. This chain links TRBV6-1 with TRBJ1-1; D is undetermined. CDR3 in amino acids: CASRSGNTEAFF. Here the CDR3 DNA reads TGTGCCAGCAGGTCAGGGAACACTGAAGCTTTCTTT.